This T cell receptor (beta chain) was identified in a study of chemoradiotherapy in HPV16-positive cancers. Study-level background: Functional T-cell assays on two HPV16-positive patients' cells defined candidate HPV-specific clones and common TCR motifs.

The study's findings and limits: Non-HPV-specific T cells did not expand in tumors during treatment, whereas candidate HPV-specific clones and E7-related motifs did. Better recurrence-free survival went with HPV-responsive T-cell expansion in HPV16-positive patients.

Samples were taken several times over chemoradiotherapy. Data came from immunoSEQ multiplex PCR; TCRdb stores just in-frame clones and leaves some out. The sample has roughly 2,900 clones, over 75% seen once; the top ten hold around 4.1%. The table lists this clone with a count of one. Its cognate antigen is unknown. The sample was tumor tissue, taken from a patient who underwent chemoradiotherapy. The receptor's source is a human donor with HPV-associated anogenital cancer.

The CDR3 loop reads CASSYFTEGAEAFF. CDR3 in DNA: TGTGCCAGCAGTTACTTCACGGAGGGTGCTGAAGCTTTCTTT. The chain links TRBV6-5 to TRBJ1-1, with D hard to call. CDR1 is MNHEY, CDR2 SVGAGI, per germline. Trimming removed 1 base at V and 6 bases at J, with 12 bases between. The CDR3 consists of 14 residues.